This T cell receptor (beta chain) is from a study of blood T cell repertoires in COVID-19. For the study at large: Sites across the United States, Italy and Spain contributed samples from acute and convalescent COVID-19. PBMCs, B-cell-depleted T cells, or T cells provided the cDNA or gDNA that made up the material.

V was trimmed by 6 bases and J by 4 bases, leaving 15 bases between them. The CDR3 consists of 13 residues. From germline, CDR1 is GTSNPN and CDR2 SVGIG (reference sequence). Original handling: Reference gene primer amplification gave estimated nucleated cell counts. Clones were sequenced by immunoSEQ multiplex PCR, and TCRdb holds only the in-frame ones, with some missing. That table is the source of V, J and clone size, and D and trimming were worked out from the DNA. The sample gives about 150,000 clones, approximately 80% of which show up once; under 0.75% is in the top ten. This chain connects TRBV30 to TRBJ1-1, with D maybe TRBD1 (5 bases). Sample: peripheral blood. The receptor's source is a man aged 55 to 70 with acute or convalescent COVID-19. The CDR3 loop is CACKPGQGTEAFF. Here the CDR3 DNA reads TGTGCCTGTAAACCAGGGCAGGGCACTGAAGCTTTCTTT.